Detailed here is one T cell receptor beta chain. Its antigen remains undetermined. Base qualities are missing; no much larger clone stands one base away. Unmatched junction bases come to 11, with V trimmed by 4 bases and J by 9 bases. The germline V gene yields SGHRS for CDR1 and YFSETQ for CDR2. The CDR3 sequence holds 15 residues, the cysteine and phenylalanine included. The DNA shown is the 45-base CDR3, in frame from base 1. TCR CDR3 regions were amplified from genomic DNA by multiplex PCR using the deep immunoSEQ assay. Genomic DNA extracted from each cell subset was distributed evenly over all wells of several immunoSEQ 96-well plates, and each plate served as one replicate. Each replicate PCR for sorted subsets received approximately 200 ng genomic DNA, equal to tens of thousands of T cell genomes. Purified libraries were measured with a Qubit 3.0 fluorometer, size-checked on a Bioanalyzer 2100, and measured again with the KAPA Library Quantification kit. A separate single-read 150-cycle Illumina NextSeq 550 flow cell was used to sequence each immunoSEQ 96-well plate. Processing in the source paper ran as follows. Because only junctional sequences without quality scores were contained in the immunoSEQ output, filtering matching that applied to full-length reads could not be performed. Sequences were annotated with PyIR, a Python wrapper for IgBLAST v1.9, and V/J genes and CDR3 were assigned using IMGT germline references. Reads with weak V/J assignments (E-value above 1e-6), missing CDR3, stop codons, out-of-frame junctions, or ambiguous translated residues were removed. V3J clonotypes were defined as sequences sharing the same inferred V gene, J gene, and CDR3 amino acid sequence. Percentage overlap between repertoires was computed as shared unique clonotypes divided by the size of the smaller repertoire. Repertoire richness was assessed with RTK rarefaction, the Chao1 estimator, and Recon v2.1 estimates of unobserved clonotypes. For all TCRbeta clonotypes obtained by the gDNA method from four donors, generation probabilities were computed with OLGA. This is the immuneACCESS table as TCRdb keeps it, with only in-frame sequences that have V and J called. A part of the clones is gone; compared with another copy, unresolved V genes explain less than half, and the rest is unexplained. V, J and clone size derive from that table, while D and trimming were established from the DNA sequence. The sample yields some 2,000,000 clones; roughly 94% were counted once. The ten largest clones represent about 1.1% of the sample.

The sample belongs to a study of shared clonotypes between healthy human individuals (dated by TCRdb to between 2020 and 2021). About the study as a whole: A couple of women and a few men aged 18 to 49 years were included in the cohort. For each donor, CD4 naive and CD4 memory were each run on three plates, CD8 naive on two plates, and CD8 memory on one plate. To estimate repertoire size and how much clonotype sharing occurs between individuals, the study deeply sequenced the blood TCR repertoires of roughly 5 healthy adults. To increase sequencing depth and limit assay-specific biases, TCR repertoire library preparation and sequencing were carried out by different laboratories using diverse techniques. Each donor's leukapheresis produced roughly between roughly 0.85 and 9.5 billion PBMCs.

Results and caveats for the whole study, not just this receptor: Across several donors, roughly 5% of naive CD4, roughly 3.3% of naive CD8, about 2.3% of memory CD4, and roughly 0.41% of memory CD8 clonotypes were shared. Rarefaction of sorted-subset datasets indicated incomplete sequencing despite the large sequencing depth. Naive subsets generally had larger estimated clonotype richness than memory subsets. Higher generation probabilities were observed for clonotypes shared by all four sorted-subset donors than for non-shared clonotypes. Pairwise subsampling indicated that sequencing depth was expected to affect the degree of clonotype sharing among donors. Sampling was restricted to blood, and TCR repertoires in tissue are likely to differ from TCR repertoires in blood. The small number of donors limited the genetic and exposure-history diversity represented.

CD8 naive samples were CD45RO-negative cells positively selected for CCR7, giving a CD45RA+CCR7+ population that excluded TemRA cells. Donors were healthy HIV-negative adults with no recently reported acute infections or vaccinations. Only Caucasian adults living in Nashville, Tennessee, USA were represented among the donors. Blood was obtained by leukapheresis, after which PBMCs were separated by Ficoll-Histopaque density gradient centrifugation and cryopreserved in liquid nitrogen vapor phase. Analytical flow cytometry was used to check the purity and quantity of every magnetically sorted T cell population. From each sorted fraction, genomic DNA was isolated and quantified by UV absorbance on a Nanodrop 2000c.

Sequences were obtained from naive CD8+ T cells sorted from blood. Taken with the paper, the label for cell subset or site translates to: CD45RA+CCR7+. The chain uses TRBV5-1 and TRBJ2-1; a stretch of 9 junction bases matches TRBD2. The sequence came from a man aged 18-30 years in good health. The CDR3 sequence is CASSLVPGLAGEQFF. In nucleotide form, the sequence is TGCGCCAGCAGCCTCGTCCCGGGACTAGCAGGTGAGCAGTTCTTC.